This T cell receptor beta chain stems from a study of blood T cell repertoires in COVID-19. Study summary: COVID-19 samples, acute and convalescent, were from the United States, Italy and Spain.

Germline V gene lookup returns CDR1 GTSNPN and CDR2 SVGIG (reference sequence). The CDR3 consists of 15 residues. Between the trimmed V and J ends, which lost 2 bases and 3 bases, there was a span of 16 bases. Sequencing used immunoSEQ multiplex PCR; TCRdb keeps in-frame clones, though not all of them. The table records 250,000 or so clones, about 86% of them present only once. Sequenced sample: PBMCs or T cells enriched from blood (not recorded which). The chain employs TRBV30 and TRBJ1-1; D possibly corresponds to TRBD1 (5 bases). The origin of this receptor is a man aged 45-65 years who had recovered from COVID-19. The CDR3, as DNA: TGTGCCTGGAGTTTGGCGGTTGGGGCTTACACTGAAGCTTTCTTT. Amino acid sequence: CAWSLAVGAYTEAFF.